These T cell receptor beta chains were read from a single sample in a study of shared clonotypes between healthy human individuals. The repertoire was sequenced with immunoSEQ multiplex PCR; TCRdb's copy has only in-frame clones and lacks some. The sample has roughly 1,600,000 clones, just under 99% seen once. Sequenced material: naive CD4+ T cells sorted from blood. Receptor source: a man aged 25-45 years in good health. CDR3s include the opening cysteine and the closing phenylalanine or tryptophan. A D gene is named only where the DNA matches it firmly. Rows give clone size only sometimes, using once, few, many, or a class for an expanded clone.

d_call	v_call	j_call	clone_size	cdr3_nt	cdr3_aa
TRBD2	TRBV28	TRBJ2-1	once	TGTGCCAGCTTGGGCGGGAGGCAGTTCTTC	CASLGGRQFF
-	TRBV2	TRBJ2-2	once	TGTGCCAGCAATCTCCTAGGTTCCGGGGAGCTGTTTTTT	CASNLLGSGELFF
TRBD1	TRBV19	TRBJ2-7	-	TGTGCCAGTAGTCCCCCTACCGGGACAGCCCGTGGCGAGCAGTACTTC	CASSPPTGTARGEQYF
TRBD1	TRBV7-2	TRBJ2-7	-	TGTGCCAGCAGCTCCCTAATGGACAGGGCCGAGCAGTACTTC	CASSSLMDRAEQYF
-	TRBV5-8	TRBJ2-7	-	TGTGCCAGCCCCAAGCGGATGGCGCGCTACGAGCAGTACTTC	CASPKRMARYEQYF
-	TRBV5-4	TRBJ1-1	-	TGTGCCAGCAGCTTGCCGACAGGCGACAACACTGAAGCTTTCTTT	CASSLPTGDNTEAFF
TRBD1	TRBV6-1	TRBJ2-7	-	TGTGCCAGCAGGGACAGGGGCTCCTACGAGCAGTACTTC	CASRDRGSYEQYF
-	TRBV6-5	TRBJ2-7	-	TGTGCCAGCAGTTACTCCCCTGGCTCCTACGAGCAGTACTTC	CASSYSPGSYEQYF
TRBD2	TRBV30	TRBJ2-4	once	TGTGCCTGGAGTCGACCACCTGGCCTTGGACTAGCGGGAGTCAAAAACATTCAGTACTTC	CAWSRPPGLGLAGVKNIQYF
-	TRBV19	TRBJ2-7	-	TGTGCCAGTAGTCCGGGTAGGGGGAGGTCATACTCCTACGAGCAGTACTTC	CASSPGRGRSYSYEQYF
-	TRBV19	TRBJ2-1	-	TGTGCCATGGGACTGCGCAATGAGCAGTTCTTC	CAMGLRNEQFF
-	TRBV30	TRBJ1-2	-	TGTGCCTGGAAAGATTCAGGGGAGAGGGGCTACACCTTC	CAWKDSGERGYTF
TRBD2	TRBV28	TRBJ2-7	-	TGTGCCAGCAGTTTTTCTGTAGCGGGTGTGGAGCAGTACTTC	CASSFSVAGVEQYF
-	TRBV18	TRBJ2-7	-	TGTGCCAGCTCGAGCCGCAATACCTACGAGCAGTACTTC	CASSSRNTYEQYF
TRBD2	TRBV18	TRBJ2-1	once	TGTGCCAGCTCACCGGGGGTAAGACTAGCGGGAGTCCGCTACAATGAGCAGTTCTTC	CASSPGVRLAGVRYNEQFF
-	TRBV4-1	TRBJ2-2	-	TGCGCCAGCAGCCAAGTACCGCCCGGGGAGCTGTTTTTT	CASSQVPPGELFF
-	TRBV28	TRBJ2-2	-	TGTGCCAGCAGTTTATCCCTGGGGTGGTTTGGGGAGCTGTTTTTT	CASSLSLGWFGELFF
-	TRBV28	TRBJ2-3	-	TGTGCCAGCAGTTATCTGCGGGCGCGGGGAGATACGCAGTATTTT	CASSYLRARGDTQYF
-	TRBV4-3	TRBJ1-3	-	TGCGCCAGCAACTGGCCAGTATCGGACGGATTGTGGGTATACTCTGGAAACACCATATATTTT	CASNWPVSDGLWVYSGNTIYF
TRBD2	TRBV11-2	TRBJ2-3	-	TGTGCCAGCAGCTTAGGACTAGCGGGAGGGATCGGCACAGATACGCAGTATTTT	CASSLGLAGGIGTDTQYF
-	TRBV7-8	TRBJ1-1	-	TGTGCCAGCAGCTTAGGGACGGTGAACACTGAAGCTTTCTTT	CASSLGTVNTEAFF
-	TRBV9	TRBJ2-2	once	TGTGCCAGCAGGAGTAGGACTAACACCGGGGAGCTGTTTTTT	CASRSRTNTGELFF
TRBD2	TRBV9	TRBJ2-2	-	TGTGCCAGCAGCAAGCGGGAGCCGAACACCGGGGAGCTGTTTTTT	CASSKREPNTGELFF
-	TRBV4-1	TRBJ2-3	-	TGCGCCAGCAGCCTAGAGCGGTGGGTTAGCACAGATACGCAGTATTTT	CASSLERWVSTDTQYF
-	TRBV11-2	TRBJ2-1	-	TGTGCCAGCAGCTTACTTGGCGTCCCTCGCCCCAATGAGCAGTTCTTC	CASSLLGVPRPNEQFF
TRBD1	TRBV14	TRBJ2-7	-	TGTGCCAGCAGCCCGGGACAGGGGTTCCACGAGCAGTACTTC	CASSPGQGFHEQYF
TRBD1	TRBV9	TRBJ1-4	once	TGTGCCAGCAGCGTAGCTGACAGGGGGCGTGAAAAACTGTTTTTT	CASSVADRGREKLFF
TRBD2	TRBV10-3	TRBJ2-7	-	TGTGCCTCGGCCCCCGGGACTAGCCCCCACGAGCAGTACTTC	CASAPGTSPHEQYF
TRBD1	TRBV4-3	TRBJ2-1	-	TGCGCCAGCAGCCGACACGGGACAGGAGATTACAATGAGCAGTTCTTC	CASSRHGTGDYNEQFF
-	TRBV2	TRBJ1-2	once	TGTGCCAGCGAGCAGGACTCAAAGGGGGATGGCTACACCTTC	CASEQDSKGDGYTF
-	TRBV18	TRBJ2-5	-	TGTGCCAGCTCACCAAAACAGAGAGAGACCCAGTACTTC	CASSPKQRETQYF
-	TRBV6-6	TRBJ2-1	once	TGTGCCAGCAGTCTTAGCGGAGGCTCGAACAATGAGCAGTTCTTC	CASSLSGGSNNEQFF
TRBD1	TRBV10-1	TRBJ2-1	-	TGCGCCAGCAGCTACTCCGGGACAGGGGGTTACAATGAGCAGTTCTTC	CASSYSGTGGYNEQFF
-	TRBV6-6	TRBJ1-5	-	TGTGCCAGCAGTTACGTGGTCAATCAGCCCCAGCATTTT	CASSYVVNQPQHF
-	TRBV5-1	TRBJ1-5	-	TGCGCCAGCAGCCTGGGAGCGAATCAGCCCCAGCATTTT	CASSLGANQPQHF
TRBD2	TRBV6-1	TRBJ2-2	-	TGTGCCAGCAGTGGTGGGACTACTCCTCGAGGGGTCGGGGAGCTGTTTTTT	CASSGGTTPRGVGELFF
-	TRBV7-9	TRBJ2-7	-	TGTGCCAGCAGCCTGGGAGGAGGTCCCTACGAGCAGTACTTC	CASSLGGGPYEQYF
-	TRBV30	TRBJ2-1	-	TGTGCCTGGGCCCATAGGCATGAGCAGTTCTTC	CAWAHRHEQFF
-	TRBV6-1	TRBJ2-7	-	TGTGCCAGCAACGGACACCTACTAAACTACGAGCAGTACTTC	CASNGHLLNYEQYF
-	TRBV5-4	TRBJ2-2	-	TGTGCCAGCAGCTCGGCCATAAGAACCGGGGAGCTGTTTTTT	CASSSAIRTGELFF
-	TRBV6-1	TRBJ1-2	-	TGTGCCAGCAGTGAATTGAGGGTCTACACCTTC	CASSELRVYTF
TRBD2	TRBV5-1	TRBJ2-3	once	TGCGCCAGCAGCCGTGGGACTAGCATTCCCACAGATACGCAGTATTTT	CASSRGTSIPTDTQYF
TRBD2	TRBV4-2	TRBJ2-3	-	TGTGCCAGCAGCTCGACTAGCGGAAGCACAGATACGCAGTATTTT	CASSSTSGSTDTQYF
-	TRBV28	TRBJ2-7	-	TGTGCCAGCAGTTTATACAAGCCCTACGAGCAGTACTTC	CASSLYKPYEQYF
TRBD2	TRBV6-1	TRBJ2-3	-	TGTGCCAGCAGTGAAACCCGACTAGCGGGATGGGGCACAGATACGCAGTATTTT	CASSETRLAGWGTDTQYF
TRBD1	TRBV27	TRBJ1-5	-	TGTGCCAGCAGTATGGGGACAGGGATAAATCAGCCCCAGCATTTT	CASSMGTGINQPQHF
-	TRBV7-8	TRBJ1-2	-	TGTGCCAGCAGCTTAGCGGACGGGGGTAACTATGGCTACACCTTC	CASSLADGGNYGYTF
-	TRBV9	TRBJ2-3	-	TGTGCCAGCAGCGTAAATGTGGGCCCAGATACGCAGTATTTT	CASSVNVGPDTQYF
TRBD2	TRBV10-3	TRBJ2-7	-	TGTGCCATCAGTGGCACTAGCGGTCCCTACGAGCAGTACTTC	CAISGTSGPYEQYF
-	TRBV12-5	TRBJ2-5	-	TGTGCTAGTTCATTGGGGCTCGAGGAGACCCAGTACTTC	CASSLGLEETQYF